The present TCR beta chain was sequenced within a study of cytomegalovirus exposure and HLA in healthy donors. General observations from the study: The authors later found TCR association rates varying by HLA locus, with DRB1 most and HLA-C fewest.

J was trimmed by 0 bases and V by 3 bases; bases with no gene match: 9. The CDR3 runs to 18 residues. Looked up from germline, CDR1 is KGHSH and CDR2 is LQKENI. All donors participated as healthy donors of bone marrow. This clone was recorded a few times. Its antigen is not known. The PCR made use of 60 Vbeta and 13 Jbeta primers. Produced via immunoSEQ multiplex PCR; TCRdb's table is partial and in-frame only. The sample carries about 160,000 clones, over 75% recorded once. The TCR was taken from a woman aged 25 to 39 in good health and CMV-seronegative. The specimen sequenced was PBMCs. J is TRBJ2-2 and V is TRBV18, with 8 bases that match TRBD2. The CDR3 region is CASSPTLIAGTNTGELFF. In DNA, the CDR3 is TGTGCCAGCTCACCTACTCTCATAGCGGGAACGAACACCGGGGAGCTGTTTTTT.